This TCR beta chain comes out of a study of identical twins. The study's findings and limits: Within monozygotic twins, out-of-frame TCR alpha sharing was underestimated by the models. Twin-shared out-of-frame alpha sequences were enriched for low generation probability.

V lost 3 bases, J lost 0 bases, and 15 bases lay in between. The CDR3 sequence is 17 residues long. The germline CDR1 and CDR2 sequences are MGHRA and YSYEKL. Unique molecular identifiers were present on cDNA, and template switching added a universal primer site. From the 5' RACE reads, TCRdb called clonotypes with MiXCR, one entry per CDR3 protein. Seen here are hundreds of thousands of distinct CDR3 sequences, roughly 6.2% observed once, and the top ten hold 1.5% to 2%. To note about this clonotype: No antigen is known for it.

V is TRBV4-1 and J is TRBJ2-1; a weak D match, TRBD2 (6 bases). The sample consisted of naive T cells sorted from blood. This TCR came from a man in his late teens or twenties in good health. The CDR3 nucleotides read TGCGCCAGCAGCCAGCTCCTCTTAGCGGCCTCCTACAATGAGCAGTTCTTC. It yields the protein CASSQLLLAASYNEQFF.